This TCR beta chain appears in the sequencing data of a study of vaccination and CD4 T cells after COVID-19. Study context: Overlapping spike peptides served as the stimulus for the cells. These peptides came from SARS-CoV-2 and from the common cold coronaviruses HCoV-NL63, HCoV-OC43 and HCoV-229E. Broader study findings: Spike mono-reactivity held for 304 of 307 vaccine-specific clones in convalescent patients.

As regards this clonotype: The target antigen is unknown.

Treatment here: approximately nine-day PBMC culture with coronavirus spike peptide pools or control peptides (ViraFEST assay). From the unexposed donor, CD4+ T cells were collected ahead of the COVID-19 pandemic (2011-2018). Using peptide pools, antigen-specific T cells were expanded in ViraFEST before TCRs were sequenced. Researchers challenged CD4+ T cells from unexposed donors with SARS-CoV-2 S/N and four cold-coronavirus spikes, cells permitting. Oncomine TCR Beta short-read sequencing was applied to DNA from cultured CD4+ T cells. TCRdb recomputed calls from the PCR reads with MiXCR, one row per CDR3 protein. This table has approximately 2,500 distinct CDR3 sequences, approximately 26% appearing once. This receptor was obtained from a human donor in good health. The material sequenced was CD4+ T cells from blood, cultured in vitro.

CDR3 DNA: TGTGCCAGCAGTACCTCCGGGACAGCTTTGAACACTGAAGCTTTCTTT. It encodes CASSTSGTALNTEAFF. The J gene is TRBJ1-1, the V gene TRBV12-3 or TRBV12-4; 7 bases are a match to TRBD1. The length of the CDR3 is 16 residues. After removal of 5 bases from V and 0 bases from J, the junction contained 9 bases not matched to a gene.